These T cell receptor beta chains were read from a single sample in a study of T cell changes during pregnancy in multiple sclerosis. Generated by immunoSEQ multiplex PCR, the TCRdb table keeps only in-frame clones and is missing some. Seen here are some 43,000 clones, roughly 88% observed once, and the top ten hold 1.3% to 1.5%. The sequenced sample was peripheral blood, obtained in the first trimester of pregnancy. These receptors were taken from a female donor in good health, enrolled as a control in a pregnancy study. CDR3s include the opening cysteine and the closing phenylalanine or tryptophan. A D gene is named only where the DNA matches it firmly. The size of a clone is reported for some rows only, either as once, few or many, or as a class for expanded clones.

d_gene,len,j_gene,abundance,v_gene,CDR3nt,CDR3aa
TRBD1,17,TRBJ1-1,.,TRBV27,TGTGCCAGCAGTCCCTATCGGACAGGGACCTTGAACACTGAAGCTTTCTTT,CASSPYRTGTLNTEAFF
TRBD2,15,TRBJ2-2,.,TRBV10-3,TGTGCCATCAGTGAGTCGGCGGGGGGGACCGGGGAGCTGTTTTTT,CAISESAGGTGELFF
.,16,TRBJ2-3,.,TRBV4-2,TGTGCCAGCAGCCAAGAAGGGGGACCAAACACAGATACGCAGTATTTT,CASSQEGGPNTDTQYF
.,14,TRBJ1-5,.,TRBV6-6,TGTGCCAGCAGGAGGCAGACCGACAATCAGCCCCAGCATTTT,CASRRQTDNQPQHF
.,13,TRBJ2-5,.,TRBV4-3,TGCGCCAGCAATACCAGCGGACAAGAGACCCAGTACTTC,CASNTSGQETQYF
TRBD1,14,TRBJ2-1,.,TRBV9,TGTGCCAGCAGCGTAGGGGACAGGGGTAATGAGCAGTTCTTC,CASSVGDRGNEQFF
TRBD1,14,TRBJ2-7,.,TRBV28,TGTGCCAGCAGTTTATATGGGACAGGCTACGAGCAGTACTTC,CASSLYGTGYEQYF
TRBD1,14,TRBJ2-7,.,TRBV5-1,TGCGCCAGCAGCGGGAGACAGGGCAGTGACGAGCAGTACTTC,CASSGRQGSDEQYF
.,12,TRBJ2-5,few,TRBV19,TGTGCCAGTAGTATTAACAGAGAGACCCAGTACTTC,CASSINRETQYF
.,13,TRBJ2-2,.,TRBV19,TGTGCCAGTAGTATCTTGAACACCGGGGAGCTGTTTTTT,CASSILNTGELFF
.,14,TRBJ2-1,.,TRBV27,TGTGCCAGCATGATCCTGACTGGAACCAATGAGCAGTTCTTC,CASMILTGTNEQFF
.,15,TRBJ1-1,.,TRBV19,TGTGCCAGTAGTATAGCGTGGGGGGTTGGCACTGAAGCTTTCTTT,CASSIAWGVGTEAFF
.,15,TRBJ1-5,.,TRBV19,TGTGCCAGTAGTACCAGCGAAAAGAGCAATCAGCCCCAGCATTTT,CASSTSEKSNQPQHF
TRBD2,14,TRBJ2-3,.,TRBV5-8,TGTGCCGACCCCTTTAGCGGGCGAAGGGATACGCAGTATTTT,CADPFSGRRDTQYF
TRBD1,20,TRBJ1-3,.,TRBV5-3,TGTGCCAGAAGCCCCTTTTTGCGATTTGGGACAGGGATCTTCGGAAACACCATATATTTT,CARSPFLRFGTGIFGNTIYF
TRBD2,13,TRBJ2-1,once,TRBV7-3,TGTGCCAGCAGTCCTACTAGCGACAATGAGCAGTTCTTC,CASSPTSDNEQFF
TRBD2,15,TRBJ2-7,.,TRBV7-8,TGTGCCAGCAGCCCCCGGACTAGCGGGAGGTACGAGCAGTACTTC,CASSPRTSGRYEQYF
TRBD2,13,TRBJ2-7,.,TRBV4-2,TGTGCCAGCAGCACTAGCGGGGTGTACGAGCAGTACTTC,CASSTSGVYEQYF
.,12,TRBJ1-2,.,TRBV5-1,TGCGCCAGCAGCTTACTGGGGGCTGGCTACACCTTC,CASSLLGAGYTF
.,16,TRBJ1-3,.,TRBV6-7,TGTGCCAGCAGTTACTTAGAGGGGGACCCTGGAAACACCATATATTTT,CASSYLEGDPGNTIYF
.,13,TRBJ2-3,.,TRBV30,TGTACAGCCAGCGGGCCAAGCACAGATACGCAGTATTTT,CTASGPSTDTQYF
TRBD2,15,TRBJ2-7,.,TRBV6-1,TGTGCCAGCAGTGAAGGTCTAGCGGGAGGCTACGAGCAGTACTTC,CASSEGLAGGYEQYF
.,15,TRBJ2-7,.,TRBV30,TGTGCCTGGGACAAATTAAGATTGACAACCTACGAGCAGTACTTC,CAWDKLRLTTYEQYF
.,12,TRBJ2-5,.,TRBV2,TGTGCCAGCACGATGGCCGAAGAGACCCAGTACTTC,CASTMAEETQYF
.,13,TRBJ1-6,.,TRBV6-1,TGTGCCAGCAGTGAGTATGGCAATTCACCCCTCCACTTT,CASSEYGNSPLHF
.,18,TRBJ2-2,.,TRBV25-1,TGTGCCAGCAGTGGACGACGACGAGGTGGACAGAACACCGGGGAGCTGTTTTTT,CASSGRRRGGQNTGELFF
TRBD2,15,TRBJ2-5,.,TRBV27,TGTGCCAGCAGTTTAGGGACTAGCGGCCAAGAGACCCAGTACTTC,CASSLGTSGQETQYF
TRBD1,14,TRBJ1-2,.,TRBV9,TGTGCCAGCAGCGCCGAGACAGGGCCTAGGGGCTACACCTTC,CASSAETGPRGYTF
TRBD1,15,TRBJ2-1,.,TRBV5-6,TGTGCCAGCAGCTTGACAGGGGCTACCTACAATGAGCAGTTCTTC,CASSLTGATYNEQFF
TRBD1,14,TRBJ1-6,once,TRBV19,TGTGCCAGTTCACAGGGGCCAGGTAATTCACCCCTCCACTTT,CASSQGPGNSPLHF
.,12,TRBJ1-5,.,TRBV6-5,TGTGCCAGCAGAAACCCGAGTCAGCCCCAGCATTTT,CASRNPSQPQHF
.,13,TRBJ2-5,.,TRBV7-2,TGTGCCAGCAGCTTAGCCCCTCTGGAGACCCAGTACTTC,CASSLAPLETQYF
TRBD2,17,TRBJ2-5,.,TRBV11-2,TGTGCCAGCAGCTTAGGCCTAGCGGGGGCCCTCGGAGAGACCCAGTACTTC,CASSLGLAGALGETQYF
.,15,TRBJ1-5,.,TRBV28,TGTGCCAGCAGTTTATCGGGGGGAGGAGGACAGCCCCAGCATTTT,CASSLSGGGGQPQHF
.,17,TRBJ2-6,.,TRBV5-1,TGCGCCAGCAGCTTGGGACAGGTTAGCTCTGGGGCCAACGTCCTGACTTTC,CASSLGQVSSGANVLTF
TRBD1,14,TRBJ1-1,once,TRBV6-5,TGTGCCAGCAGACCCGACAGGGGGAGGACTGAAGCTTTCTTT,CASRPDRGRTEAFF
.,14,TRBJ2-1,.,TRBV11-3,TGTGCCAGCAGCTTAGGTACAGGGCCCAATGAGCAGTTCTTC,CASSLGTGPNEQFF
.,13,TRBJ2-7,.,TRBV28,TGTGCCAGCAGACAGACTAGCTCCTACGAGCAGTACTTC,CASRQTSSYEQYF